This T cell receptor (beta chain) was obtained from a study of PD-L1 blockade in urothelial cancer. For the study at large: Prior exposure to chemotherapy in patients amounted to 0 to 3 regimens received. Blood was analyzed 3 weeks (second dose) and 6 weeks after treatment start. Findings and caveats of the study: Durable-benefit patients showed greater tumor-associated blood clone expansion at 3 weeks.

Generated by immunoSEQ multiplex PCR, the TCRdb table keeps only in-frame clones and is missing some. The repertoire holds roughly 76,000 clones, around 90% seen once, with approximately 0.89% in the top ten. Time point of the sample: peripheral blood 6 weeks after treatment start. In the case of this clone: Antigen unknown.

Germline values: CDR1 MGHDK, CDR2 SYGVNS. Trimming took 2 bases from V and 4 from J, leaving 8 bases between them. The CDR3 is made up of 13 amino acids. This TCR derives from a woman aged 80 or older with urothelial cancer. The chain has TRBV25-1 and TRBJ1-1, with D unclear. The sample was PBMCs, taken around atezolizumab (anti-PD-L1) treatment. The CDR3 nucleotides are TGTGCCAGCAGTGAAGAGGGAGGCACTGAAGCTTTCTTT. It codes for CASSEEGGTEAFF.